Listed below are T cell receptor beta chains from one sample, sequenced in a study of blood T cell repertoires in COVID-19. TCRdb keeps only in-frame clones here, not all; method: immunoSEQ multiplex PCR. The sample lists around 110,000 clones, 65% to 80% occurring once. The sample was peripheral blood. Every receptor here comes from a man aged 65 to 79 with acute or convalescent COVID-19. CDR3s include the opening cysteine and the closing phenylalanine or tryptophan. The D gene is left open where the match is weak. Only some rows state a clone size, as once, few, many or a class for expanded clones.

size	V	J	D	DNA	CDR3
.	TRBV18	TRBJ1-4	TRBD1	TGTGCCAGCTCCCTCGAGGGGACAGGGAATGAAAAACTGTTTTTT	CASSLEGTGNEKLFF
.	TRBV12-5	TRBJ2-1	.	TGTGCTAGTGGTTTCCGCCGGGTAGTCTACAATGAGCAGTTCTTC	CASGFRRVVYNEQFF
once	TRBV27	TRBJ1-2	TRBD1	TGTGCCAGCAGTCCTGACAGGGGCGGGGGCTACACCTTC	CASSPDRGGGYTF
.	TRBV29-1	TRBJ2-4	TRBD1	TGCAGCGCCGAAGCAGGGACAGGGTCTGGAAACATTCAGTACTTC	CSAEAGTGSGNIQYF
.	TRBV5-1	TRBJ2-7	.	TGCGCCAGCAGCCTCGGTCAGGGCGGCCACGAGCAGTACTTC	CASSLGQGGHEQYF
.	TRBV11-3	TRBJ2-2	.	TGTGCCAGCAGCTTAGTCAGGAACACCGGGGAGCTGTTTTTT	CASSLVRNTGELFF
.	TRBV11-2	TRBJ2-1	TRBD1	TGTGCCAGCGCGGACAGGGGACCCTACAATGAGCAGTTCTTC	CASADRGPYNEQFF
.	TRBV5-4	TRBJ2-1	TRBD2	TGTGCCAGCAGCTTGGATCTAGCGGCCTACAATGAGCAGTTCTTC	CASSLDLAAYNEQFF
.	TRBV9	TRBJ2-2	TRBD1	TGTGCCAGCAGCCCCCGGACAGGAGCCAACACCGGGGAGCTGTTTTTT	CASSPRTGANTGELFF
.	TRBV29-1	TRBJ1-1	.	TGCAGCGTTTGGCGGCAGAACACTGAAGCTTTCTTT	CSVWRQNTEAFF
.	TRBV5-6	TRBJ2-1	TRBD1	TGTGCCAGCAGCTTGACTGGGACAGTCTCCTACAATGAGCAGTTCTTC	CASSLTGTVSYNEQFF
.	TRBV9	TRBJ2-4	.	TGTGCCAGCAGCGTAGGTGGGACTGTAAACATTCAGTACTTC	CASSVGGTVNIQYF
once	TRBV11-2	TRBJ2-3	TRBD2	TGTGCCAGCAGCTTAGGTCTGGGCTTCATAGCGGGGGACACAGATACGCAGTATTTT	CASSLGLGFIAGDTDTQYF
.	TRBV24-1	TRBJ2-1	.	TGTGCCACCAGTGGCAGAAGCTACAATGAGCAGTTCTTC	CATSGRSYNEQFF
.	TRBV7-9	TRBJ1-5	.	TGTGCCAGCAGCTTAGGGTCGGGTAATCAGCCCCAGCATTTT	CASSLGSGNQPQHF
.	TRBV2	TRBJ1-4	.	TGTGCCAGCAATAGCCTGGGGGGTGAAAAACTGTTTTTT	CASNSLGGEKLFF
.	TRBV15	TRBJ1-2	TRBD1	TGTGCCACCAGCATAGGGCAGGGGGCTTTTGGCTACACCTTC	CATSIGQGAFGYTF
.	TRBV19	TRBJ2-2	.	TGTGCCAGTAGTATACGGGGGGCGCCCGGGGAGCTGTTTTTT	CASSIRGAPGELFF
few	TRBV6-5	TRBJ1-5	.	TGTGCCAGCAGGGCTATCGGGGGTCAGCCCCAGCATTTT	CASRAIGGQPQHF
.	TRBV6-6	TRBJ2-2	TRBD1	TGTGCCAGCAGTCTAACAGGGGCACAGGGGGCCACCGGGGAGCTGTTTTTT	CASSLTGAQGATGELFF
few	TRBV15	TRBJ2-5	TRBD2	TGTGCCACCAGCAGAGTACCAGCGGGGGGCCAAGAGACCCAGTACTTC	CATSRVPAGGQETQYF
.	TRBV5-1	TRBJ2-7	TRBD1	TGCGCCAGCAGCGCGTCCCCTTCCGGGACAGGGGTACACGAGCAGTACTTC	CASSASPSGTGVHEQYF
.	TRBV5-1	TRBJ1-1	.	TGCGCCAGCAGCGCGGCGATGAACACTGAAGCTTTCTTT	CASSAAMNTEAFF
.	TRBV12-5	TRBJ2-2	TRBD1	TGTGCTAGTGGTTTGGTATTGGGGGGGACAGGGCCGAACACCGGGGAGCTGTTTTTT	CASGLVLGGTGPNTGELFF
.	TRBV5-1	TRBJ2-7	TRBD1	TGCGCCAGCAGCTTGGTAACAGGGGCCTCCTACGAGCAGTACTTC	CASSLVTGASYEQYF
.	TRBV19	TRBJ1-2	TRBD1	TGTGCCAGTACCCCCGGGACAGAGTTTGACTACACCTTC	CASTPGTEFDYTF
once	TRBV20-1	TRBJ1-1	TRBD1	TGCAGTGCTAGTTCATCGTCAGGGGGCTCGGGTGAAGCTTTCTTT	CSASSSSGGSGEAFF
.	TRBV9	TRBJ2-2	.	TGTGCCAGCAGCGTAGGGGTACAGCTCACCGGGGAGCTGTTTTTT	CASSVGVQLTGELFF
.	TRBV5-1	TRBJ1-3	.	TGCGCCAGCAGAGAGGGGACTGGTGGAAACACCATATATTTT	CASREGTGGNTIYF
.	TRBV6-5	TRBJ2-7	.	TGTGCCAGCAGTTACCCGGGATCGGGCTACGAGCAGTACTTC	CASSYPGSGYEQYF
.	TRBV6-5	TRBJ1-1	TRBD1	TGTGCCAGCAGTCCCAGGACAGGGAACACTGAAGCTTTCTTT	CASSPRTGNTEAFF
.	TRBV2	TRBJ1-5	.	TGTGCCAGCAGTTTTAACCAGGATCAGCCCCAGCATTTT	CASSFNQDQPQHF
few	TRBV4-1	TRBJ1-5	.	TGCGCCAGCAGCCAAGGGGAAGGGGGATATCAGCCCCAGCATTTT	CASSQGEGGYQPQHF
.	TRBV6-6	TRBJ1-1	.	TGTGCCAGCAGCGCCAGGGCCGTGAACACTGAAGCTTTCTTT	CASSARAVNTEAFF
.	TRBV7-9	TRBJ1-2	.	TGTGCCAGCAGCCCGGAGGGGCCGGGCTACACCTTC	CASSPEGPGYTF
.	TRBV6-6	TRBJ1-2	TRBD1	TGTGCCAGCAGCGGACAGGGAGGTGGCTACACCTTC	CASSGQGGGYTF
.	TRBV12-5	TRBJ1-1	.	TGTGCTAGTGCACTTTCCGGGACACCCGGGGAAGCTTTCTTT	CASALSGTPGEAFF
few	TRBV19	TRBJ1-1	TRBD1	TGTGCCAGTAGTAGGACAGGGGTTACTGAAGCTTTCTTT	CASSRTGVTEAFF
.	TRBV7-6	TRBJ1-2	TRBD1	TGTGCCAGCAGCTTAAATGACAGGGGGCACTATGGCTACACCTTC	CASSLNDRGHYGYTF
.	TRBV3-1/TRBV3-2	TRBJ2-3	.	TGTGCCAGCAGCCCCCATAGCACAGATACGCAGTATTTT	CASSPHSTDTQYF
.	TRBV6-6	TRBJ2-7	TRBD1	TGTGCCAGCAGAGGGACAGGGAGCAGCCACGAGCAGTACTTC	CASRGTGSSHEQYF
.	TRBV2	TRBJ2-3	.	TGTGCCAGCAGTGCTGGGGGACTCAGCACAGATACGCAGTATTTT	CASSAGGLSTDTQYF
few	TRBV19	TRBJ1-2	.	TGTGCCAGTAGGCGCTCACCCCAGGGGACCTATGGCTACACCTTC	CASRRSPQGTYGYTF
.	TRBV6-5	TRBJ1-6	.	TGTGCCAGCAGCCCCCCTGACAAGAGAGCCTCACCCCTCCACTTT	CASSPPDKRASPLHF
.	TRBV6-5	TRBJ2-1	.	TGTGCCAGCCGGGGGGCGGCCTACAATGAGCAGTTCTTC	CASRGAAYNEQFF
.	TRBV11-2	TRBJ2-7	TRBD1	TGTGCCAGCAGCCCCGCCGGGACAGGGGGCAGTGAGCAGTACTTC	CASSPAGTGGSEQYF